This TCR beta chain is from a study of Ad26.COV2.S vaccination and SARS-CoV-2 variants. Study context: Donor was assigned to the Ad26.COV2.S arm of trial COV1001. Points from the study as a whole: Substantial breadth was reported for post-vaccination spike-specific CD8+ and CD4+ T cells. Spike-specific TCR breadth ran higher among vaccine recipients than placebo recipients.

This clone showed up just a few times. What it binds is unknown. Other nucleotide sequences in the sample specify the same CDR3. The treatment is: around 19 received Ad26.COV2.S at low or high dose, single or two shots; several received placebo; per-sample allocation not given. Day 63 following the first vaccine or placebo injection was when the samples were taken. This table comes from immunoSEQ multiplex PCR, and its TCRdb copy is limited to in-frame clones, with some not included. Here the sample spans some 290,000 clones, just under 85% being singletons. Germline V lookup: CDR1 SGHRS, CDR2 YFSETQ. The germline V and J ends were trimmed by 0 bases and 7 bases, with 11 bases remaining between them. This CDR3 comprises 15 residues.

The sequenced sample was peripheral blood, obtained in a trial of Ad26.COV2.S vaccine versus placebo. The J gene is TRBJ1-6, the V gene TRBV5-1; D is unclear. This receptor was obtained from a person between 18 and 59 years old who received the Ad26.COV2.S COVID-19 vaccine or a placebo. CDR3 coding DNA: TGCGCCAGCAGCTTGGGGCATGGAACAAATTCACCCCTCCACTTT. Residues: CASSLGHGTNSPLHF.